This is a list of T cell receptor beta chains from one sample in a study of shared clonotypes between healthy human individuals. Method: immunoSEQ multiplex PCR; TCRdb's copy keeps in-frame clones and lacks some. The sample yields around 2.1 million clones, about 93% seen once. Sequencing was performed on naive CD8+ T cells from PBMCs. These receptors originate from a man between 18 and 35 years old in good health. Some clones in this sample may be carry-over from other donors' samples. CDR3s include the opening cysteine and the closing phenylalanine or tryptophan. D genes are given only for firm matches. Clone size is stated in some rows and not others, as once, few, many or a class when expanded.

>TRBJ2-3|-|TRBV19|-|15
CASSIRDSHTDTQYF
TGTGCCAGTAGTATCCGGGACTCTCACACAGATACGCAGTATTTT
>TRBJ2-1|-|TRBV7-6|TRBD2|16
CASSFSGLAGAGEQFF
TGTGCCAGCAGCTTCTCGGGACTAGCGGGAGCGGGTGAGCAGTTCTTC
>TRBJ1-2|-|TRBV13|-|13
CASGLGVGSGYTF
TGTGCCAGCGGCTTAGGCGTGGGAAGCGGCTACACCTTC
>TRBJ1-5|-|TRBV10-2|-|15
CASSEFRGGNQPQHF
TGCGCCAGCAGTGAGTTTCGGGGAGGCAATCAGCCCCAGCATTTT
>TRBJ2-5|-|TRBV5-4|-|16
CASSLPRSAGEETQYF
TGTGCCAGCAGCTTACCCCGATCGGCAGGAGAAGAGACCCAGTACTTC
>TRBJ2-7|-|TRBV5-6|-|12
CASSSGPYEQYF
TGTGCCAGCAGCTCCGGGCCCTACGAGCAGTACTTC
>TRBJ2-7|-|TRBV7-8|TRBD1|13
CASSVGQANEQYF
TGTGCCAGCAGCGTGGGACAGGCGAATGAGCAGTACTTC
>TRBJ2-1|-|TRBV5-1|-|15
CASSLRQTAAGEQFF
TGCGCCAGCAGCTTGCGTCAGACGGCCGCGGGTGAGCAGTTCTTC
>TRBJ1-2|-|TRBV9|TRBD1|14
CASSPRDRVNGYTF
TGTGCCAGCAGCCCCCGGGACAGGGTCAATGGCTACACCTTC
>TRBJ2-1|-|TRBV12-5|-|18
CASGLVPSAGTADNEQFF
TGTGCTAGTGGTTTGGTACCCTCGGCGGGGACTGCAGACAATGAGCAGTTCTTC
>TRBJ2-7|once|TRBV7-2|TRBD2|12
CASSGLSGREYF
TGTGCCAGCAGCGGATTAAGCGGGAGGGAGTACTTC
>TRBJ2-7|-|TRBV9|TRBD1|15
CASSVTGTESYEQYF
TGTGCCAGCAGCGTGACCGGGACAGAATCCTACGAGCAGTACTTC
>TRBJ2-7|-|TRBV10-2|TRBD1|16
CASSEGTGRRGHEQYF
TGCGCCAGCAGTGAAGGGACAGGGAGAAGAGGCCACGAGCAGTACTTC
>TRBJ2-7|-|TRBV10-3|TRBD1|16
CAISEKGPAGGYEQYF
TGTGCCATCAGTGAGAAGGGCCCCGCAGGGGGCTACGAGCAGTACTTC
>TRBJ1-5|-|TRBV27|-|14
CASSFMAGYQPQHF
TGTGCCAGCAGTTTCATGGCAGGTTATCAGCCCCAGCATTTT
>TRBJ2-1|-|TRBV7-2|-|11
CASSFVGVEFF
TGTGCCAGCAGCTTCGTCGGGGTGGAGTTCTTC
>TRBJ2-6|-|TRBV7-3|TRBD1|17
CASSFGQGRSGANVLTF
TGTGCCAGCAGCTTCGGACAGGGGAGGTCTGGGGCCAACGTCCTGACTTTC
>TRBJ2-7|-|TRBV4-1|-|16
CASSQDSLGRGYEQYF
TGCGCCAGCAGCCAGGACAGCCTCGGCAGGGGCTACGAGCAGTACTTC
>TRBJ2-3|-|TRBV27|TRBD1|13
CASTQDRTDTQYF
TGTGCCAGCACCCAGGACAGGACAGATACGCAGTATTTT
>TRBJ1-1|-|TRBV7-6|TRBD1|13
CASRGTVNTEAFF
TGTGCCAGCAGAGGGACAGTGAACACTGAAGCTTTCTTT
>TRBJ2-7|once|TRBV28|TRBD2|16
CASSLIVASGSHEQYF
TGTGCCAGCAGTTTAATTGTTGCTAGCGGGAGCCACGAGCAGTACTTC
>TRBJ1-2|-|TRBV19|-|15
CASNELAASLGGYTF
TGTGCCAGTAATGAGTTGGCAGCCAGCCTTGGTGGCTACACCTTC
>TRBJ2-5|-|TRBV5-1|TRBD2|16
CASSFQREGGGETQYF
TGCGCCAGCAGCTTCCAGCGGGAGGGGGGTGGTGAGACCCAGTACTTC
>TRBJ1-4|-|TRBV4-2|TRBD1|15
CASSQVGTGGGKLFF
TGTGCCAGCAGCCAAGTCGGGACAGGGGGCGGAAAACTGTTTTTT
>TRBJ2-1|-|TRBV6-1|TRBD2|16
CASSDPSGRGYNEQFF
TGTGCCAGCAGTGACCCCAGCGGGAGGGGCTACAATGAGCAGTTCTTC
>TRBJ2-1|-|TRBV7-8|TRBD2|16
CASSLEAAGAYNEQFF
TGTGCCAGCAGCTTAGAGGCAGCGGGGGCCTACAATGAGCAGTTCTTC
>TRBJ2-1|-|TRBV9|TRBD2|15
CASSVTLAGHNEQFF
TGTGCCAGCAGCGTAACTCTAGCGGGGCACAATGAGCAGTTCTTC
>TRBJ2-1|-|TRBV6-4|TRBD2|20
CASSVTTTGGYPSSYNEQFF
TGTGCCAGCAGTGTCACGACCACGGGGGGGTACCCCAGCTCCTACAATGAGCAGTTCTTC
>TRBJ2-1|-|TRBV19|TRBD2|16
CASSILLSGSRNEQFF
TGTGCCAGTAGTATCTTACTGAGCGGGAGCAGGAATGAGCAGTTCTTC
>TRBJ2-7|-|TRBV5-5|TRBD1|15
CASSLPGTGVHEQYF
TGTGCCAGCAGCTTGCCGGGGACAGGGGTCCACGAGCAGTACTTC
>TRBJ1-1|once|TRBV4-1|-|16
CASSQPRRGVNTEAFF
TGCGCCAGCAGCCAACCTCGCCGGGGGGTGAACACTGAAGCTTTCTTT
>TRBJ1-5|-|TRBV28|TRBD1|17
CASSSVHTGGGGQPQHF
TGTGCCAGCAGTTCCGTCCATACAGGGGGCGGCGGTCAGCCCCAGCATTTT
>TRBJ2-1|-|TRBV27|-|13
CASSLGSYGEQFF
TGTGCCAGCAGTTTGGGGAGTTACGGTGAGCAGTTCTTC
>TRBJ1-1|few|TRBV29-1|-|12
CSVELGNTEAFF
TGCAGCGTTGAACTGGGTAACACTGAAGCTTTCTTT
>TRBJ2-7|-|TRBV4-1|-|14
CASSPRQGGSEQYF
TGCGCCAGCAGCCCCAGACAGGGAGGTAGCGAGCAGTACTTC
>TRBJ2-1|-|TRBV9|-|15
CASSLLEGTYNEQFF
TGTGCCAGCAGCCTACTCGAGGGGACCTACAATGAGCAGTTCTTC
>TRBJ1-1|-|TRBV7-6|TRBD1|14
CASSAGGSDTEAFF
TGTGCCAGCAGTGCAGGGGGGAGCGACACTGAAGCTTTCTTT
>TRBJ2-7|-|TRBV13|-|14
CASSLGSAGYEQYF
TGTGCCAGCAGCTTAGGCTCGGCGGGGTACGAGCAGTACTTC
>TRBJ1-2|once|TRBV14|TRBD1|15
CASSPNRGGNYGYTF
TGTGCCAGCAGCCCCAACAGGGGAGGGAACTATGGCTACACCTTC
>TRBJ2-1|once|TRBV2|-|15
CASSVMVTSYNEQFF
TGTGCCAGCAGTGTTATGGTCACCTCCTACAATGAGCAGTTCTTC
>TRBJ2-7|-|TRBV2|-|14
CASSVGGRVYEQYF
TGTGCCAGCAGTGTGGGTGGGAGAGTCTACGAGCAGTACTTC
>TRBJ2-7|once|TRBV18|-|13
CASSPMAVYEQYF
TGTGCCAGCTCACCAATGGCAGTCTACGAGCAGTACTTC
>TRBJ1-5|-|TRBV19|-|15
CASSGDGRYNQPQHF
TGTGCCAGTAGTGGGGACGGGAGGTACAATCAGCCCCAGCATTTT
>TRBJ2-1|once|TRBV6-1|-|17
CASSEFIFGSGQNEQFF
TGTGCCAGCAGTGAATTCATCTTTGGGTCGGGGCAAAATGAGCAGTTCTTC
>TRBJ2-3|-|TRBV27|TRBD2|14
CASGLAGALDTQYF
TGTGCCAGCGGGCTAGCGGGAGCCTTAGATACGCAGTATTTT
>TRBJ2-3|-|TRBV5-1|TRBD2|17
CASRSDEREVPTDTQYF
TGCGCCAGCAGAAGTGACGAGCGGGAGGTTCCGACAGATACGCAGTATTTT
>TRBJ1-5|-|TRBV27|-|14
CASSSTHSNQPQHF
TGTGCCAGCAGTTCCACCCATAGCAATCAGCCCCAGCATTTT
>TRBJ2-7|-|TRBV9|-|14
CASSPSSGSYEQYF
TGTGCCAGCAGCCCTAGTTCAGGGTCCTACGAGCAGTACTTC
>TRBJ1-1|once|TRBV9|TRBD1|14
CASTRDRGNTEAFF
TGTGCCAGCACCAGGGACAGGGGGAACACTGAAGCTTTCTTT
>TRBJ2-7|-|TRBV29-1|TRBD2|14
CSVLPLGSGNEQYF
TGCAGCGTTCTACCCCTTGGGAGCGGGAACGAGCAGTACTTC
>TRBJ2-7|-|TRBV27|-|13
CASSYGQNYEQYF
TGTGCCAGCAGTTATGGGCAGAACTACGAGCAGTACTTC